This is a list of T cell receptor beta chains from one sample in a study of cytomegalovirus exposure and HLA in healthy donors. Assay: immunoSEQ multiplex PCR; the TCRdb copy retains only in-frame clones and omits some. The data hold 50,000 or so clones, with approximately 82% observed a single time. The source material was PBMCs. Receptors were obtained from a young woman in good health and CMV-seronegative. Both conserved end residues are part of each CDR3. Each record gives: clone size, D gene, J gene, CDR3 length, V gene, CDR3 DNA, CDR3 protein. D genes are given only for firm matches. Clone size is given for some rows only: seen once, a few or many times, or a class if the clone is expanded.

size: NA; D: NA; J: TRBJ1-6; length: 15; V: TRBV27; DNA: TGTGCCAGCAGTTTTTCGGGAGAATATAATTCACCCCTCCACTTT; CDR3: CASSFSGEYNSPLHF
size: NA; D: TRBD1; J: TRBJ2-7; length: 16; V: TRBV6-5; DNA: TGTGCCAGCAGTTACGATGGGACAGGGAGGGGTTACGAGCAGTACTTC; CDR3: CASSYDGTGRGYEQYF
size: NA; D: NA; J: TRBJ2-6; length: 14; V: TRBV5-1; DNA: TGCGCCAGCAGCTTGGAGGCTGGGGCCAACGGCCTGACTTTC; CDR3: CASSLEAGANGLTF
size: NA; D: NA; J: TRBJ1-1; length: 14; V: TRBV7-9; DNA: TGTGCCAGCAGCCCCGCCCAGGGTAACACTGAAGCTTTCTTT; CDR3: CASSPAQGNTEAFF
size: NA; D: TRBD2; J: TRBJ2-3; length: 18; V: TRBV4-2; DNA: TGTGCCAGCAGCCAAGTCCCATCAGCGGGAGGTATCGCAGATACGCAGTATTTT; CDR3: CASSQVPSAGGIADTQYF
size: few; D: TRBD1; J: TRBJ2-7; length: 15; V: TRBV27; DNA: TGTGCCAGCAGTTTATCACAGGGGGCGGACTACGAGCAGTACTTC; CDR3: CASSLSQGADYEQYF
size: NA; D: NA; J: TRBJ1-2; length: 13; V: TRBV14; DNA: TGTGCCAGCAGCCAAGGGCAGCGCTATGGCTACACCTTC; CDR3: CASSQGQRYGYTF
size: NA; D: NA; J: TRBJ2-1; length: 17; V: TRBV7-9; DNA: TGTGCCAGCAGCCCCCGGATAGCGACCCCCAAAAACAATGAGCAGTTCTTC; CDR3: CASSPRIATPKNNEQFF
size: NA; D: TRBD1; J: TRBJ1-2; length: 13; V: TRBV7-9; DNA: TGTGCCAGCAGCTCCGGGACAGGGGACGGCTACACCTTC; CDR3: CASSSGTGDGYTF
size: NA; D: NA; J: TRBJ2-1; length: 13; V: TRBV7-2; DNA: TGTGCCAGCAGCTTATCGCGGGACAATGAGCAGTTCTTC; CDR3: CASSLSRDNEQFF
size: NA; D: TRBD1; J: TRBJ1-3; length: 16; V: TRBV7-6; DNA: TGTGCCAGCAGCCGTCAAGACAGGGTCTCTGGAAACACCATATATTTT; CDR3: CASSRQDRVSGNTIYF
size: NA; D: TRBD1; J: TRBJ2-1; length: 16; V: TRBV19; DNA: TGTGCCAGTAGACCCCGGACAGGGGATGGTTACAATGAGCAGTTCTTC; CDR3: CASRPRTGDGYNEQFF
size: NA; D: TRBD2; J: TRBJ2-1; length: 19; V: TRBV19; DNA: TGTGCCAGTAGTATAGACGGGACTAGCGGGATTTTCTTGGGGGATGAGCAGTTCTTC; CDR3: CASSIDGTSGIFLGDEQFF
size: NA; D: NA; J: TRBJ1-1; length: 15; V: TRBV15; DNA: TGTGCCACCAGCAGAGATCTGGCAGGCAACACTGAAGCTTTCTTT; CDR3: CATSRDLAGNTEAFF
size: NA; D: TRBD2; J: TRBJ2-7; length: 14; V: TRBV10-3; DNA: TGTGCCATCAGTGGAAGGACTAGCGACTACGAGCAGTACTTC; CDR3: CAISGRTSDYEQYF
size: NA; D: NA; J: TRBJ2-5; length: 14; V: TRBV19; DNA: TGTGCCAGTAGTCCTGGGGGGTTGGAAGAGACCCAGTACTTC; CDR3: CASSPGGLEETQYF
size: NA; D: TRBD1; J: TRBJ2-2; length: 15; V: TRBV19; DNA: TGTGCCAGTAACCAAGACAGGGGGAGGACCGGGGAGCTGTTTTTT; CDR3: CASNQDRGRTGELFF
size: NA; D: TRBD1; J: TRBJ2-2; length: 15; V: TRBV27; DNA: TGTGCCAGCAGTCCCGGGACAGGAGAAACCGGGGAGCTGTTTTTT; CDR3: CASSPGTGETGELFF
size: NA; D: TRBD1; J: TRBJ2-1; length: 18; V: TRBV7-3; DNA: TGTGCCAGCAGCCCACGGGGACAGGGGGAAGCCGGGGTGGTGGAGCAGTTCTTC; CDR3: CASSPRGQGEAGVVEQFF
size: NA; D: TRBD1; J: TRBJ1-2; length: 18; V: TRBV4-1; DNA: TGCGCCAGCAGCCAGCCCAGGGACAGGATGACAGCTAACTATGGCTACACCTTC; CDR3: CASSQPRDRMTANYGYTF
size: NA; D: TRBD1; J: TRBJ1-3; length: 14; V: TRBV19; DNA: TGTGCCAGTAAGGGACAGGGCGCTGGAAACACCATATATTTT; CDR3: CASKGQGAGNTIYF
size: NA; D: TRBD1; J: TRBJ1-1; length: 13; V: TRBV30; DNA: TGTGCCTGGAGCCCTCGGACAGGGGCTGAAGCTTTCTTT; CDR3: CAWSPRTGAEAFF
size: once; D: NA; J: TRBJ2-2; length: 13; V: TRBV28; DNA: TGTGCCAGCAGTTTAGTAAGAACCGGGGAGTTGTTTTTT; CDR3: CASSLVRTGELFF
size: NA; D: NA; J: TRBJ2-3; length: 14; V: TRBV6-4; DNA: TGTGCCAGCAGTGACGGGCCAAGCACAGATACGCAGTATTTT; CDR3: CASSDGPSTDTQYF
size: NA; D: TRBD1; J: TRBJ1-4; length: 14; V: TRBV6-5; DNA: TGTGCCAGCAGTTACCAGGGGGGAGAAGAAAAACTGTTTTTT; CDR3: CASSYQGGEEKLFF
size: NA; D: NA; J: TRBJ1-2; length: 13; V: TRBV30; DNA: TGTGCCTGGGGTCCGGGAACTAACTATGGCTACACCTTC; CDR3: CAWGPGTNYGYTF
size: NA; D: NA; J: TRBJ2-4; length: 17; V: TRBV19; DNA: TGTGCCAGTAGCCCTCCCCAGGGTGGGCTAGCCAAAAACATTCAGTACTTC; CDR3: CASSPPQGGLAKNIQYF